The rows below give T cell receptor beta chains drawn from one sample of a study of cytomegalovirus exposure and HLA in healthy donors. Only in-frame clones appear in the TCRdb table, and some are missing; sequencing was by immunoSEQ multiplex PCR. The sample includes roughly 100,000 clones, roughly 76% of them seen just once. The sequenced sample consisted of PBMCs. The receptors were sampled from a woman aged 45 to 65 in good health and CMV-seropositive. Both conserved end residues are part of each CDR3. D genes are given only for firm matches. Clone size is given for some rows only: seen once, a few or many times, or a class if the clone is expanded.

len	d_gene	v_gene	j_gene	abundance	CDR3aa	CDR3nt
13	NA	TRBV11-2	TRBJ2-2	NA	CASSLAYTGELFF	TGTGCCAGCAGCTTAGCTTACACCGGGGAGCTGTTTTTT
11	NA	TRBV20-1	TRBJ2-1	NA	CSAPVRFEQFF	TGCAGTGCTCCGGTCCGCTTTGAGCAGTTCTTC
16	NA	TRBV5-1	TRBJ2-1	NA	CASSFQSGQPYNEQFF	TGCGCCAGCAGCTTTCAGTCAGGACAGCCTTACAATGAGCAGTTCTTC
14	NA	TRBV7-2	TRBJ2-7	NA	CASSLHAERYEQYF	TGTGCCAGCAGCTTACATGCAGAGCGTTACGAGCAGTACTTC
13	TRBD1	TRBV7-3	TRBJ1-6	NA	CASSLQQGSPLHF	TGTGCCAGCAGCTTACAACAGGGGTCACCCCTCCACTTT
17	NA	TRBV27	TRBJ1-1	once	CASSLSGGPPLNTEAFF	TGCGCCAGCAGTTTATCCGGGGGACCTCCTTTGAACACTGAAGCTTTCTTT
13	TRBD2	TRBV7-9	TRBJ2-4	NA	CASSRGGGNIQYF	TGTGCCAGCAGCCGGGGGGGCGGAAACATTCAGTACTTC
16	TRBD2	TRBV5-1	TRBJ2-1	NA	CASSLPASGGAGEQFF	TGCGCCAGCAGCTTGCCCGCAAGCGGGGGGGCCGGTGAGCAGTTCTTC
15	TRBD1	TRBV19	TRBJ1-1	NA	CASSQGQGAFTEAFF	TGTGCCAGTAGCCAGGGACAGGGGGCCTTTACTGAAGCTTTCTTT
13	NA	TRBV10-3	TRBJ1-6	NA	CAISDRQNSPLHF	TGTGCCATCAGTGATAGACAGAATTCACCCCTCCACTTT
16	NA	TRBV18	TRBJ1-1	once	CASSPKEGLGNTEAFF	TGTGCCAGCTCACCAAAGGAGGGTTTAGGGAACACTGAAGCTTTCTTT
18	NA	TRBV7-2	TRBJ1-1	NA	CASSASGGAWWGGTEAFF	TGTGCCAGCAGCGCCTCTGGAGGGGCATGGTGGGGAGGGACTGAAGCTTTCTTT
15	NA	TRBV7-9	TRBJ2-5	NA	CASSPVGGMGETQYF	TGTGCCAGCAGCCCGGTGGGCGGGATGGGAGAGACCCAGTACTTC
15	TRBD1	TRBV11-1	TRBJ1-2	NA	CASSLERDRSYGYTF	TGTGCCAGCAGCTTAGAGCGGGACAGGTCCTATGGCTACACCTTC
15	NA	TRBV7-3	TRBJ2-3	few	CASSLAQGRTDTQYF	TGTGCCAGCAGCTTAGCCCAGGGGCGCACAGATACGCAGTATTTT
15	TRBD1	TRBV18	TRBJ1-1	few	CASSPRTGRYTEAFF	TGTGCCAGCTCACCCCGGACAGGGAGATACACTGAAGCTTTCTTT
17	TRBD1	TRBV7-3	TRBJ2-7	once	CASSHGQGAKRENEQYF	TGTGCCAGCAGCCACGGACAGGGGGCGAAAAGAGAGAACGAGCAGTACTTC
16	NA	TRBV11-2	TRBJ1-2	NA	CASSPLLGRGSYGYTF	TGTGCCAGCAGCCCCTTGTTGGGCAGGGGATCCTATGGCTACACCTTC
16	TRBD2	TRBV7-2	TRBJ2-2	NA	CASSFSGGLNTGELFF	TGTGCCAGCAGCTTTAGCGGGGGGCTCAACACCGGGGAGCTGTTTTTT
14	NA	TRBV6-1	TRBJ1-1	many	CASSELGGNTEAFF	TGTGCCAGCAGTGAATTAGGGGGGAACACTGAAGCTTTCTTT
13	NA	TRBV27	TRBJ2-5	once	CASKNQARETQYF	TGTGCCAGCAAAAACCAAGCTCGGGAGACCCAGTACTTC
17	TRBD1	TRBV10-3	TRBJ2-1	NA	CAISEPGTEANYNEQFF	TGTGCCATCAGTGAGCCCGGGACAGAAGCTAACTACAATGAGCAGTTCTTC
15	NA	TRBV7-2	TRBJ2-2	once	CASSLVWQGNGELFF	TGTGCCAGCAGCTTAGTTTGGCAGGGCAACGGGGAGCTGTTTTTT
13	NA	TRBV30	TRBJ1-1	NA	CAWSVQGHTEAFF	TGTGCCTGGAGTGTACAGGGACACACTGAAGCTTTCTTT
15	TRBD1	TRBV28	TRBJ1-2	NA	CASSLLIGTAGGYTF	TGTGCCAGCAGTCTATTAATAGGGACAGCCGGTGGCTACACCTTC
13	TRBD1	TRBV2	TRBJ1-2	NA	CASSRQGVEGYTF	TGTGCCAGCAGCAGACAGGGGGTCGAGGGCTACACCTTC
16	TRBD1	TRBV28	TRBJ2-7	NA	CASSLVLGTGYYQQYF	TGTGCCAGCAGTTTAGTTCTGGGGACAGGGTATTACCAGCAGTACTTC
15	TRBD1	TRBV7-3	TRBJ2-1	NA	CASSPNLGNRGSQFF	TGTGCCAGCAGCCCGAACCTTGGAAACAGGGGTTCGCAGTTCTTC
14	NA	TRBV27	TRBJ1-2	NA	CASRAGGANYGYTF	TGTGCCAGCAGGGCTGGGGGCGCTAACTATGGCTACACCTTC
12	NA	TRBV11-2	TRBJ1-1	NA	CASSFKGVEAFF	TGTGCCAGCAGCTTCAAGGGAGTTGAAGCTTTCTTT
15	NA	TRBV19	TRBJ1-1	NA	CASSPRTGMNTEAFF	TGTGCCAGTAGTCCAAGAACCGGTATGAACACTGAAGCTTTCTTT
16	TRBD2	TRBV19	TRBJ2-3	NA	CASSIFGGGTPDTQYF	TGTGCCAGTAGTATATTCGGCGGGGGAACCCCAGATACGCAGTATTTT
14	TRBD2	TRBV9	TRBJ2-1	NA	CASSPGLAGDEQFF	TGTGCCAGCAGCCCGGGACTAGCGGGGGACGAGCAGTTCTTC
14	TRBD1	TRBV7-2	TRBJ1-2	NA	CASSSTGGSYGYTF	TGTGCCAGCAGCTCCACAGGGGGCAGCTATGGCTACACCTTC
13	NA	TRBV7-2	TRBJ1-1	once	CASSLQGSTEAFF	TGTGCCAGCAGCTTACAGGGTTCCACTGAAGCTTTCTTT